This T cell receptor beta chain was captured by sequencing in a study of OX40 agonist ivuxolimab in advanced cancers. Libraries were prepared by immunoSEQ multiplex PCR; TCRdb keeps only in-frame clonotypes and omits some of them. The sample lists 74,000 or so clones, around 83% occurring once. V was cut by 3 bases and J by 0 bases, with 9 bases left in between. CDR1 and CDR2 from the germline V gene are LNHDA and SQIVND (reference sequence). The CDR3 consists of 15 residues. V is TRBV19 and J is TRBJ2-1; D gene ambiguous. The material was CD4+ or CD8+ T cells sorted from blood, obtained in a trial of the OX40 agonist ivuxolimab. This receptor was obtained from an adult with an advanced solid tumor such as melanoma, head and neck, liver or kidney cancer. DNA for the CDR3: TGTGCCAGTAGTATCGGGCGGAGCTCCTACAATGAGCAGTTCTTC. Translating it yields CASSIGRSSYNEQFF.